These T cell receptor beta chains were read from a single sample in a study of type 1 and type 2 diabetes patients. TCRdb independently ran MiXCR on the multiplex PCR reads; one entry per CDR3 protein. The sample includes 270,000 or so distinct CDR3 sequences, approximately 50% of them seen just once. Sequencing was done on a sample of peripheral blood mononuclear cells (PBMCs). These receptor sequences come from a man aged 18 to 30 with type 2 diabetes. CDR3s include the opening cysteine and the closing phenylalanine or tryptophan.

j_gene: TRBJ2-3; v_gene: TRBV4-1; CDR3aa: CASSQSAAGTDTQYF
j_gene: TRBJ1-2; v_gene: TRBV19; CDR3aa: CASSSHRDRDNYGYTF
j_gene: TRBJ1-1; v_gene: TRBV28; CDR3aa: CATHRGRVNTEAFF
j_gene: TRBJ2-1; v_gene: TRBV30; CDR3aa: CAWSRGTSSYNEQFF
j_gene: TRBJ1-4; v_gene: TRBV20-1; CDR3aa: CSAPRGTRNEKLFF
j_gene: TRBJ2-7; v_gene: TRBV20-1; CDR3aa: CSASTGEIYEQYF
j_gene: TRBJ1-4; v_gene: TRBV4-1; CDR3aa: CASSVGVEKLFF
j_gene: TRBJ2-3; v_gene: TRBV28; CDR3aa: CASSVGRRDTQYF
j_gene: TRBJ2-7; v_gene: TRBV30; CDR3aa: CAWSVSNKGLYYEQYF
j_gene: TRBJ2-7; v_gene: TRBV9; CDR3aa: CASSAPGISYEQYF
j_gene: TRBJ1-6; v_gene: TRBV2; CDR3aa: CASSAGEAWGSPLHF
j_gene: TRBJ1-2; v_gene: TRBV5-1; CDR3aa: CASSPQKGSYGYTF
j_gene: TRBJ2-7; v_gene: TRBV2; CDR3aa: CASSAASGSPYEQYF
j_gene: TRBJ2-6; v_gene: TRBV2; CDR3aa: CASSEVAAGANVLTF
j_gene: TRBJ1-1; v_gene: TRBV19; CDR3aa: CASSIGVMNTEAFF
j_gene: TRBJ2-5; v_gene: TRBV20-1; CDR3aa: CSARDRLAGGWETQYF
j_gene: TRBJ2-2; v_gene: TRBV20-1; CDR3aa: CSARSSDGTGELFF
j_gene: TRBJ2-3; v_gene: TRBV12-3/TRBV12-4; CDR3aa: CASSLAPLRAGWRDTQYF
j_gene: TRBJ2-7; v_gene: TRBV30; CDR3aa: CAWRNGVFDEQYF
j_gene: TRBJ1-1; v_gene: TRBV19; CDR3aa: CASGIGRAITEAFF
j_gene: TRBJ2-7; v_gene: TRBV25-1; CDR3aa: CASRQSDEQYF
j_gene: TRBJ2-3; v_gene: TRBV7-9; CDR3aa: CASSLIPFGARRADTQYF
j_gene: TRBJ1-2; v_gene: TRBV2; CDR3aa: CASSHGQLASFNYGYTF
j_gene: TRBJ2-7; v_gene: TRBV27; CDR3aa: CASSFAGGGYEQYF
j_gene: TRBJ1-6; v_gene: TRBV7-3; CDR3aa: CASSLSAEPYSPLYF
j_gene: TRBJ2-1; v_gene: TRBV5-1; CDR3aa: CASSSRLTGAEQFF
j_gene: TRBJ2-1; v_gene: TRBV20-1; CDR3aa: CSARPDRGVVNEQFF
j_gene: TRBJ1-2; v_gene: TRBV15; CDR3aa: CATSREGYIGYTF
j_gene: TRBJ1-5; v_gene: TRBV7-2; CDR3aa: CASSLGINDEPQHF
j_gene: TRBJ1-1; v_gene: TRBV28; CDR3aa: CASSLGAPEAFF
j_gene: TRBJ1-3; v_gene: TRBV6-5; CDR3aa: CASSQDRTSGNTIYF
j_gene: TRBJ1-1; v_gene: TRBV12-5; CDR3aa: CANGLDTEAFF
j_gene: TRBJ2-3; v_gene: TRBV6-2/TRBV6-3; CDR3aa: CASSYSGEGLGTDTQYF
j_gene: TRBJ2-5; v_gene: TRBV12-3/TRBV12-4; CDR3aa: CASSQLAGAETQYF
j_gene: TRBJ2-1; v_gene: TRBV29-1; CDR3aa: CSVVFGTSGNNEQFF
j_gene: TRBJ2-5; v_gene: TRBV6-6; CDR3aa: CASSPPAGAVQETQYF
j_gene: TRBJ2-7; v_gene: TRBV20-1; CDR3aa: CSASGTSSYEQYF
j_gene: TRBJ2-1; v_gene: TRBV10-3; CDR3aa: CATRTSGRYNEQFF
j_gene: TRBJ2-2; v_gene: TRBV14; CDR3aa: CASSSSGTSGTGELFF
j_gene: TRBJ2-3; v_gene: TRBV2; CDR3aa: CASNMDGSTDTQYF
j_gene: TRBJ1-2; v_gene: TRBV6-6; CDR3aa: CASSYRVRYGYTF
j_gene: TRBJ2-5; v_gene: TRBV6-1; CDR3aa: CASLGTGTSGETQYF
j_gene: TRBJ2-5; v_gene: TRBV19; CDR3aa: CASGLRVVETQYF
j_gene: TRBJ1-2; v_gene: TRBV12-5; CDR3aa: CASGLGDSRVYGYTF
j_gene: TRBJ2-3; v_gene: TRBV19; CDR3aa: CASSSNTGDTQYF
j_gene: TRBJ1-5; v_gene: TRBV6-5; CDR3aa: CASSYNNQPQHF